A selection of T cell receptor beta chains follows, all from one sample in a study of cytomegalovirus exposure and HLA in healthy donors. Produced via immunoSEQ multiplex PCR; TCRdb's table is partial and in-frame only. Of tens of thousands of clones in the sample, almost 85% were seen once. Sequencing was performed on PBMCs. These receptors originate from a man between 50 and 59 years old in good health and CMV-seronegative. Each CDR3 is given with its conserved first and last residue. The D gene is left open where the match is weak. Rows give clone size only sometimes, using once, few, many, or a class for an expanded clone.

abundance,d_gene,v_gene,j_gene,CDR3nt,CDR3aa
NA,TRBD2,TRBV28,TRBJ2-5,TGTGCCAGCAGACCGGGACTAGCGGGGCCCTCCCAAGAGACCCAGTACTTC,CASRPGLAGPSQETQYF
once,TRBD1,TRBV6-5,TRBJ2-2,TGTGCCAGCAGGTACAGGGGTGCCGCGAACACCGGGGAGCTGTTTTTT,CASRYRGAANTGELFF
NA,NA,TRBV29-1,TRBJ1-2,TGCAGCGTTGAAGAGGCAGGGTTCCGCTATGGCTACACCTTC,CSVEEAGFRYGYTF
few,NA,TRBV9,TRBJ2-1,TGTGCCAGCAGCGTAGCGGCAGGGGGCGGGAGCTCCTACAATGAGCAGTTCTTC,CASSVAAGGGSSYNEQFF
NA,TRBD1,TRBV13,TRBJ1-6,TGTGCCAGCAGCTTCTCAGGGGGCGCAGGGAATTCACCCCTCCACTTT,CASSFSGGAGNSPLHF
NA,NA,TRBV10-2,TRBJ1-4,TGCGCCAGCAGTGACGGGGGAACTAATGAAAAACTGTTTTTT,CASSDGGTNEKLFF
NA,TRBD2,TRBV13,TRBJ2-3,TGTGCCAGCAGCTCGGGACTAGCGGGGGGGCGGGTCACAGATACGCAGTATTTT,CASSSGLAGGRVTDTQYF
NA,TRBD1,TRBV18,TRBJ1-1,TGTGCCAGCTCACCGAACAGGGGGCGAATGAACACTGAAGCTTTCTTT,CASSPNRGRMNTEAFF
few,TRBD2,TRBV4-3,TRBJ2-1,TGCGCCAGCAGCCAATCGGGAGGGGGATCCAATGAGCAGTTCTTC,CASSQSGGGSNEQFF
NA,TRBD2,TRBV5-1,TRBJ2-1,TGCGCCAGCAGCTCTGCTAGCGGGGGTTACAATGAGCAGTTCTTC,CASSSASGGYNEQFF
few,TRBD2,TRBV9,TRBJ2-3,TGTGCCAGCAGCGTATGGAGCGGGGGGGCGACAGATACGCAGTATTTT,CASSVWSGGATDTQYF
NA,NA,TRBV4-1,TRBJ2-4,TGCGCCAGCAGCCACCCTACTCTTGTCATTCAGTACTTC,CASSHPTLVIQYF
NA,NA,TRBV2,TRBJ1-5,TGTGCCAGCAGTGTGCGACAGTCTAGCAATCAGCCCCAGCATTTT,CASSVRQSSNQPQHF
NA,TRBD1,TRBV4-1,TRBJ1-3,TGCGCCAGCAGCCAACTCTTTGGACAGGGGGCCTCTGGAAACACCATATATTTT,CASSQLFGQGASGNTIYF
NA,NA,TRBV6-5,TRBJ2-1,TGTGCCAGCAGCCCTCGCGGGACTCACAATGAGCAGTTCTTC,CASSPRGTHNEQFF
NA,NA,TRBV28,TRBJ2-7,TGTGCCAGCAGTTTTTCCTTCTACGAGCAGTACTTC,CASSFSFYEQYF
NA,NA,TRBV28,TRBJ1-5,TGTGCCAGCAGTTTCGGTTCCGGGGGGGGTCAGCCCCAGCATTTT,CASSFGSGGGQPQHF
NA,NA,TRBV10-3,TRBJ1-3,TGTGCCATCAGTATCCCGGGTCTGGACACCATATATTTT,CAISIPGLDTIYF
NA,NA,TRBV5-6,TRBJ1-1,TGTGCCAGCAGCTTAACCGGGAGAACTGAAGCTTTCTTT,CASSLTGRTEAFF
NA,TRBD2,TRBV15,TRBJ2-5,TGTGCCACCAGAGCCGGCGGACCGGGACTAGCGGGCCAAGAGACCCAGTACTTC,CATRAGGPGLAGQETQYF
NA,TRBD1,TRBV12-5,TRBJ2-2,TGTGCTAGTGGTTTGGGTACCGGGACAGGAAGCCCCTGGGGATCCGGGGAGCTGTTTTTT,CASGLGTGTGSPWGSGELFF
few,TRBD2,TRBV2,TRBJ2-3,TGTGCCAGCAAGGGGACTAGCGGGAGCACAGATACGCAGTATTTT,CASKGTSGSTDTQYF
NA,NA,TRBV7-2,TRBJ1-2,TGTGCCAGCAGCTTATCCGTCGCTCGGACAAACTATGGCTACACCTTC,CASSLSVARTNYGYTF
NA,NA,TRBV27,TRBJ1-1,TGTGCCAGCAGTTTCTGGAGAAACACTGAAGCTTTCTTT,CASSFWRNTEAFF
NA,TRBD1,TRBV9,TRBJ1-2,TGTGCCAGCAGCGTTCCTCCCGACAGGGTAAATGGCTACACCTTC,CASSVPPDRVNGYTF
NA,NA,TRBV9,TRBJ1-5,TGTGCCAGCAGCGTAGACGGTCAGGGCAATCAGCCCCAGCATTTT,CASSVDGQGNQPQHF
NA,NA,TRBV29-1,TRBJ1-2,TGCAGCGCCGGGACTGTCAATGGCTACACCTTC,CSAGTVNGYTF
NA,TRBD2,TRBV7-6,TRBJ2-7,TGTGCCAGCAGCGGCGGAAAGGGACTAGCCGTCTCCTACGAGCAGTACTTC,CASSGGKGLAVSYEQYF
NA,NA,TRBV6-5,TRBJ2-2,TGTGCTTGCGGCCCGAACACCGGGGAGCTGTTTTTT,CACGPNTGELFF
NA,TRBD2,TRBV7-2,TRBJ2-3,TGTGCCAGCAGCTTAGGGGGCGGGGGTGGGGCACAGTATTTT,CASSLGGGGGAQYF
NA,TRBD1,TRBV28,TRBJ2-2,TGTGCCAGCAGTAGGACAGGATCGAACACCGGGGAGCTGTTTTTT,CASSRTGSNTGELFF
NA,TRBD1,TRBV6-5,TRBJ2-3,TGTGCCAGCAGACAGGACAGGGGAGGAGATACGCAGTATTTT,CASRQDRGGDTQYF
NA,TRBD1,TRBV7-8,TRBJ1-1,TGTGCCAGCAGCTTAGTTGTGGGACAGGGAACCTTATTGAACACTGAAGCTTTCTTT,CASSLVVGQGTLLNTEAFF
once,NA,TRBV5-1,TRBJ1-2,TGCGCCAGCAGCTTGTTCGGGGGTAACTATGGCTACACCTTC,CASSLFGGNYGYTF
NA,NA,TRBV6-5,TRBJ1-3,TGTGCCAGCAGAACTTCCTCTGGAAACACCATATATTTT,CASRTSSGNTIYF
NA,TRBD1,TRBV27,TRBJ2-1,TGTGCCAGCATTCTGGACAGGGGGCTTTCCAATGAGCAGTTCTTC,CASILDRGLSNEQFF
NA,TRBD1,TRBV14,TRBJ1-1,TGTGCCAGCAGCCAAGTCATAGGGGCAGGGGGGCTGAACACTGAAGCTTTCTTT,CASSQVIGAGGLNTEAFF
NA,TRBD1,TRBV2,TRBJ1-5,TGTGCCAGCAGTGTGCTTTCTACAGGGGTAATGGCTAGCAATCAGCCCCAGCATTTT,CASSVLSTGVMASNQPQHF
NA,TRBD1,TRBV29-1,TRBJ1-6,TGCAGCGTTAGGACAGGGGTGAATAATTCACCCCTCCACTTT,CSVRTGVNNSPLHF
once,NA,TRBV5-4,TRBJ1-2,TGTGCCAGCAGCCAATCTGGACTGACGGGCGGCTACACCTTC,CASSQSGLTGGYTF
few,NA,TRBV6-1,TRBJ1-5,TGTGCCAGCAGGGAGGGCGGGCAGCCCCAGCATTTT,CASREGGQPQHF
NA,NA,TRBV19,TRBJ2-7,TGTGCCAGTCGGCTCCGGGACATGAGCTCCTACGAGCAGTACTTC,CASRLRDMSSYEQYF
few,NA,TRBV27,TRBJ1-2,TGTGCCAGCAGTCCTCCCCCGCCCGGTTCCGGCTACACCTTC,CASSPPPPGSGYTF
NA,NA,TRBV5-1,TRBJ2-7,TGCGCCAGCAGCCCGAGGACTGAGGCGGGGTCCTACGAGCAGTACTTC,CASSPRTEAGSYEQYF
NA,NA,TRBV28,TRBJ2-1,TGTGCCAGCAGTACCCAGGGGGTAGCGGGGCCTTACAATGAGCAGTTCTTC,CASSTQGVAGPYNEQFF
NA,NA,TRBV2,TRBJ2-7,TGTGCCAGCAGTGAAATGCCCACAGGGCGGCTAATCTACGAGCAGTACTTC,CASSEMPTGRLIYEQYF
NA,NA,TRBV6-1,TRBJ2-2,TGTGCCAGCAGTGAAATTTTGCAGGGGCTTAACACCGGGGAGCTGTTTTTT,CASSEILQGLNTGELFF
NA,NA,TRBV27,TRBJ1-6,TGTGCCAGCAGAGCGGGGTCCTATAATTCACCCCTCCACTTT,CASRAGSYNSPLHF
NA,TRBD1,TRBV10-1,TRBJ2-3,TGCGCCAGCAGTAACCGACGGGACAGGGGCACAGATACGCAGTATTTT,CASSNRRDRGTDTQYF
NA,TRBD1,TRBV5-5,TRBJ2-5,TGTGCCAGCAGCTTGGGGACAGGGGGTGCAGAGACCCAGTACTTC,CASSLGTGGAETQYF
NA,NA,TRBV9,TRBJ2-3,TGTGCCAGCAGCGGGGGGGATCGCACAGATACGCAGTATTTT,CASSGGDRTDTQYF
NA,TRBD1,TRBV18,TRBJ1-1,TGTGCCAGCTCACCAGGACAGGGGGTGAACACTGAAGCTTTCTTT,CASSPGQGVNTEAFF
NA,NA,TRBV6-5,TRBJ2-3,TGTGCCAGCAGTTTAGACAGGACTAGCACAGATACGCAGTATTTT,CASSLDRTSTDTQYF
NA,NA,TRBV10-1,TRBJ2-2,TGCGCCAGCAGTCCGGGGGCGAACACCGGGGAGCTGTTTTTT,CASSPGANTGELFF
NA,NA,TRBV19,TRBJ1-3,TGTGCCAGTAGTACACACGGACTGCACCTGAGCTCTGGAAACACCATATATTTT,CASSTHGLHLSSGNTIYF
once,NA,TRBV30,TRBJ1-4,TGTGCCTGGAGTGTCAGGTCAGGGGCAGATGAAAAACTGTTTTTT,CAWSVRSGADEKLFF